Presented here are 10 T cell receptor beta chains from one specimen sequenced in a study of Tregs in tolerant kidney transplant recipients. This table comes from immunoSEQ multiplex PCR, and its TCRdb copy is limited to in-frame clones, with some not included. The sample lists under 95,000 clones, 85% to 95% occurring once. This material consisted of Tregs from blood, taken before the transplant. These receptor sequences come from a human donor who received a combined kidney and bone marrow transplant.

The rearrangement uses TRBV7-2 and TRBJ1-2; D not resolved. This CDR3 region has 12 residues. Deletions cut 3 bases from V and 8 bases from J, with 10 bases between. The V gene's germline CDR1 is SGHTA and CDR2 FQGNSA. The CDR3 region is CASSFPGRGYTF. In nucleotides, the CDR3 is TGTGCCAGCAGCTTCCCGGGGAGAGGCTACACCTTC.

CDR3 DNA: TGTGCCAGCAGCCTGGCTGGGGCCAACGTCCTGACTTTC. Amino acids: CASSLAGANVLTF. The genes are TRBV25-1 and TRBJ2-6; D gene unclear. The V end lost 6 bases, the J end lost 2 bases, and 5 bases lay between the germline ends. This CDR3 has 13 amino acids. Germline V gene data show CDR1 as MGHDK and CDR2 as SYGVNS.

The V and J genes are TRBV4-2 and TRBJ2-5; TRBD2 agrees at 13 bases. The CDR3 extends over 14 amino acids. Trimming at V came to 4 bases and at J to 4 bases, leaving 0 bases not matched to a gene. Germline CDR1 is LGHNA and CDR2 is YNFKEQ. Written as DNA, the CDR3 is TGTGCCAGCAGCCGGACTAGCGGGAGAGAGACCCAGTACTTC. Its protein is CASSRTSGRETQYF.

This chain joins TRBV5-4 and TRBJ2-5; D is ambiguous. The DNA end lines up better with TRBJ2-7; the J call may be wrong. Germline CDR1 and CDR2: SGHNT and YYREEE (reference sequence). The CDR3 consists of 14 residues. CDR3 bases: TGTGCCAGCAGCTTCCAGGTTTCCTCCTACGAGCAGTACTTC. Encoded protein: CASSFQVSSYEQYF.

J is TRBJ2-2 and V is TRBV30; no clear D. CDR1 GTSNPN and CDR2 SVGIG come from the germline V gene (reference sequence). V shed 3 bases and J shed 7 bases, with 21 bases lying between them. The length of the CDR3 is 16 residues. The CDR3 DNA reads as TGTGCCTGGAGCCCCGCTCTGTCGGCCTTATACGGGGAGCTGTTTTTT. It translates to CAWSPALSALYGELFF.

The chain combines TRBV4-3 with TRBJ2-2, with D uncertain. V was cut by 0 bases and J by 6 bases, with 17 bases left in between. The CDR3 totals 17 residues. CDR1 is LGHNA, CDR2 YSLEER, per germline. As DNA, the CDR3 is TGCGCCAGCAGCCAAGATTTAACGACCTCGAAATCCGGGGAGCTGTTTTTT. This translates into CASSQDLTTSKSGELFF.

This rearrangement joins TRBV10-2 to TRBJ1-5; 7 bases are a match to TRBD1. The germline CDR1 and CDR2 sequences are WSHSY and SAAADI. Unmatched junction bases numbered 7, after V lost 3 bases and J lost 5 bases. The CDR3 is 15 residues long. CDR3 region: CASSETGDSDQPQHF. Here the CDR3 DNA reads TGCGCCAGCAGTGAAACAGGGGACTCGGATCAGCCCCAGCATTTT.

This chain uses TRBV5-1 with TRBJ2-7; no reliable D call. The CDR3 runs to 13 residues. CDR1 SGHRS and CDR2 YFSETQ come from the germline V gene. The V end lost 5 bases, the J end lost 0 bases, and 9 bases lay between the germline ends. CDR3 sequence (DNA): TGCGCCAGCAGTTGGGAAAGCTCCTACGAGCAGTACTTC. Protein sequence: CASSWESSYEQYF.

The chain combines TRBV29-1 with TRBJ1-1; no definite D call. Germline lookup yields CDR1 SQVTM and CDR2 ANQGSEA. The V gene lost 4 bases and the J gene lost 6 bases, with 6 bases spanning the gap. The CDR3 spans 10 residues. This chain's CDR3 is CSVVVSEAFF. The CDR3 DNA reads as TGCAGCGTTGTAGTCTCTGAAGCTTTCTTT.

This sequence joins TRBV21-1 and TRBJ2-7; TRBD2 is taken as the D call from the table, unchecked against the DNA. TRBV21-1 is classified as a pseudogene. This CDR3 has 13 residues. CDR3 sequence: CASSESGRALQYF. CDR3 DNA sequence: TGTGCCAGCAGCGAAAGCGGGAGGGCCTTGCAGTACTTC.